The 30 T cell receptor beta chains below were found in one sample sequenced in a study of lymphopenia after photon versus proton radiotherapy. Using immunoSEQ multiplex PCR, the repertoire was profiled, and TCRdb retains in-frame clones only, with some absent. The table records about 7,500 clones, around 85% of them present only once. The specimen was peripheral blood, collected from a patient treated with photon-based radiotherapy. These receptors originate from a woman between 70 and 85 years old with pancreatic cancer.

This chain links TRBV29-1 with TRBJ1-3; D is unresolved. From germline, CDR1 is SQVTM and CDR2 ANQGSEA. V was shortened by 1 base and J by 6 bases, with 7 bases between the two germline ends. This CDR3 is 12 amino acids long. The CDR3 DNA reads as TGCAGCGTTGAAGTGACGGTAAACACCATATATTTT. It yields the protein CSVEVTVNTIYF.

This rearrangement joins TRBV27 to TRBJ2-1; D is perhaps TRBD2 (5 bases). V gave up 10 bases and J gave up 0 bases, with 25 bases separating them. Looked up from germline, CDR1 is MNHEY and CDR2 is SMNVEV (reference sequence). CDR3 length: 18 amino acids. CDR3 in DNA: TGTGCCACCCAGTTTACCCTACCAAAACGGGGCTCCTACAATGAGCAGTTCTTC. This sequence encodes CATQFTLPKRGSYNEQFF.

The chain combines TRBV18 with TRBJ2-2, with TRBD1 identical over 12 bases. The CDR3 loop spans 17 amino acids. V was clipped by 4 bases and J by 5 bases; unmatched bases: 8. Germline V gene lookup returns CDR1 KGHSH and CDR2 LQKENI. The CDR3 here is CASSRGTGGARTGELFF. DNA of the CDR3: TGTGCCAGCTCACGCGGGACAGGGGGCGCGAGAACCGGGGAGCTGTTTTTT.

The gene calls are TRBV4-3 and TRBJ2-1; 9 nucleotides agree with TRBD1. The ends lost 2 bases at V and 9 bases at J; junction bases unmatched: 14. The CDR3 sequence is 17 residues long. Germline V gene data show CDR1 as LGHNA and CDR2 as YSLEER. DNA for the CDR3: TGCGCCAGCAGCCAACAACTTTCCGGGACAGGGTTCACTGAGCAGTTCTTC. Amino acids: CASSQQLSGTGFTEQFF.

The chain links TRBV27 to TRBJ2-7; a weak D match, TRBD1 (5 bases). The V and J ends lost 2 bases and 1 base respectively, with 12 bases between them. CDR3 length: 15 residues. Germline V lookup: CDR1 MNHEY, CDR2 SMNVEV (reference sequence). CDR3 sequence reads: CASSLMAGSSYEQYF. The CDR3 bases are TGTGCCAGCAGTTTAATGGCAGGGTCGTCCTACGAGCAGTACTTC.

The chain combines TRBV15 with TRBJ1-2; 7 nucleotides match TRBD1. The V and J ends lost 5 bases and 4 bases, in that order; junction bases with no gene match: 10. Germline loops: CDR1 LNHNV, CDR2 YYDKDF (reference sequence). CDR3 size: 15 residues. The CDR3 spells CATSATRQGGYGYTF. The CDR3 DNA is TGTGCCACCAGCGCTACACGACAGGGTGGCTATGGCTACACCTTC. The whole variable domain, filled in from reference TRBV15 and TRBJ1-2, reads DAMVIQNPRYQVTQFGKPVTLSCSQTLNHNVMYWYQQKSSQAPKLLFHYYDKDFNNEADTPDNFQSRRPNTSFCFLDIRSPGLGDTAMYLCATSATRQGGYGYTFGSGTRLTVV.

This chain links TRBV28 with TRBJ2-7; 8 bases are shared with TRBD2. CDR1 and CDR2 from the germline V gene are MDHEN and SYDVKM. The junction had 15 bases not matched to a gene; V was cut back by 3 bases and J by 5 bases. The CDR3 consists of 17 residues. CDR3: CASSFPLLSGGPHEQYF. For the CDR3, the DNA is TGTGCCAGCAGTTTCCCTCTTCTATCGGGAGGGCCCCACGAGCAGTACTTC.

The chain uses TRBV5-4 and TRBJ2-3; 10 nucleotides line up with TRBD2. Germline V lookup: CDR1 SGHNT, CDR2 YYREEE (reference sequence). CDR3 length: 16 residues. V shed 3 bases and J 4 bases; nucleotides not matched to a gene: 8. The CDR3 bases are TGTGCCAGCAGCTCTAGCGGGAGAGGAATGGCAGATACGCAGTATTTT. Encoded protein: CASSSSGRGMADTQYF. Combining the CDR3 with reference TRBV5-4 and TRBJ2-3 gives the whole variable domain ETGVTQSPTHLIKTRGQQVTLRCSSQSGHNTVSWYQQALGQGPQFIFQYYREEENGRGNFPPRFSGLQFPNYSSELNVNALELDDSALYLCASSSSGRGMADTQYFGPGTRLTVL.

V and J are TRBV4-2 and TRBJ2-5; weak D call: TRBD2 (7 bases). Trimming cost V 0 bases and J 4 bases, with 18 bases left between them. Germline V gives CDR1 LGHNA, CDR2 YNFKEQ. This CDR3 region has 17 residues. The CDR3 here is CASSQDISGGAAETQYF. Written as DNA, the CDR3 is TGTGCCAGCAGCCAAGATATTTCGGGGGGCGCTGCAGAGACCCAGTACTTC.

The rearrangement links TRBV15 to TRBJ2-7, with TRBD2 as a possible D gene (5 bases). V gave up 0 bases and J gave up 6 bases, with 9 bases separating them. The germline CDR1 and CDR2 sequences are LNHNV and YYDKDF (reference sequence). The CDR3 runs 13 residues. Written as DNA, the CDR3 is TGTGCCACCAGCAGAGAAATGGCGGGCGAGCAGTACTTC. Its translation: CATSREMAGEQYF.

In this sample, this clone turned up a few times. The genes are TRBV6-6 and TRBJ1-2; TRBD1 agrees at 12 bases. This CDR3 spans 15 amino acids. V lost 6 bases to trimming and J lost 8 bases; unmatched junction nucleotides: 10. Germline V gene data show CDR1 as MNHNY and CDR2 as SVGAGI (reference sequence). The CDR3 is CASSPPGQGAGGYTF. The CDR3 nucleotides read TGTGCCAGCAGCCCTCCGGGACAGGGGGCGGGAGGCTACACCTTC.

The chain employs TRBV29-1 and TRBJ1-1, with a possible D match to TRBD1 (5 bases). Germline V gives CDR1 SQVTM, CDR2 ANQGSEA. The CDR3 sequence is 12 residues long. The ends were cut back, 7 bases at V and 11 bases at J, with 20 bases in the middle. As DNA, the CDR3 is TGCAGCGCCGGAGGGCAGGGTGAGCAGGCTTTCTTT. It encodes CSAGGQGEQAFF.

CDR3 protein: CASRRDSDPGNTIYF. The CDR3 DNA is TGTGCCAGCAGAAGGGACAGTGATCCTGGAAACACCATATATTTT. J is TRBJ1-3 and V is TRBV27; 7 bases map to TRBD1. The CDR3 extends over 15 amino acids. V dropped 6 bases and J dropped 2; count of bases not matched to a gene: 7. From germline, CDR1 is MNHEY and CDR2 SMNVEV (reference sequence).

The chain links TRBV4-2 to TRBJ1-3, with D tentatively TRBD1 (5 bases). V lost 1 base to trimming and J lost 2 bases, with 18 bases between them. Germline assignment: CDR1 LGHNA and CDR2 YNFKEQ. The CDR3 is 18 residues long. CDR3 DNA sequence: TGTGCCAGCAGCCAAGGAGGCACAGGTCTTCGGGCTGGAAACACCATATATTTT. Protein product: CASSQGGTGLRAGNTIYF.

This clone was seen once. The CDR3 reads CASSLDRAPSEQYF. CDR3 nucleotide sequence: TGTGCCAGCAGTCTGGACAGGGCCCCTAGCGAGCAGTACTTC. The chain carries TRBV28 and TRBJ2-7; 8 positions agree with TRBD1. Per the germline V gene, CDR1 is MDHEN and CDR2 is SYDVKM. The V segment lost 5 bases and the J segment 6 bases; nucleotides outside the gene matches: 9. The CDR3 is 14 residues long. The whole variable domain, remainder taken from reference TRBV28 and TRBJ2-7, is DVKVTQSSRYLVKRTGEKVFLECVQDMDHENMFWYRQDPGLGLRLIYFSYDVKMKEKGDIPEGYSVSREKKERFSLILESASTNQTSMYLCASSLDRAPSEQYFGPGTRLTVT.

Only one count was recorded for this clone. The rearrangement uses TRBV5-1 and TRBJ2-7; D might be TRBD1 or TRBD2, each matching 6 bases. Germline CDR1 reads SGHRS; CDR2 reads YFSETQ. The V end was cut by 1 base, the J end by 0 bases, with 14 bases between. The CDR3 runs to 16 residues. As DNA, the CDR3 is TGCGCCAGCAGCTTGTCTTCCGGGGGACACTCCTACGAGCAGTACTTC. Protein product: CASSLSSGGHSYEQYF.

The chain recombines TRBV6-1 with TRBJ2-3; D is unresolved. The V end lost 0 bases, the J end lost 1 base, and 8 bases lay between the germline ends. Per germline, CDR1 MNHNS and CDR2 SASEGT. This CDR3 has 15 residues. The CDR3 loop is CASSEADRRTDTQYF. CDR3 bases: TGTGCCAGCAGTGAAGCCGATAGGCGCACAGATACGCAGTATTTT.

The V call is TRBV9, the J call TRBJ1-2, with D possibly matching TRBD1 (5 bases). Trimming removed 4 bases from V and 4 bases from J, with 14 bases in between. The CDR3 sequence is 14 residues long. The germline V gene has CDR1 SGDLS and CDR2 YYNGEE. The CDR3 nucleotides are TGTGCCAGCAGCCCAGACAGTGGTGCCTATGGCTACACCTTC. Amino acids: CASSPDSGAYGYTF.

The gene calls are TRBV6-5 and TRBJ1-1, with D possibly matching TRBD1 (5 bases). Trimming pared 11 bases from V and 2 bases from J, leaving 18 bases between. This CDR3 is built from 14 residues. Per germline, CDR1 MNHEY and CDR2 SVGAGI. As DNA, the CDR3 is TGTGCCGGAGTTACTAGGCAGGGCAACACTGAAGCTTTCTTT. This sequence encodes CAGVTRQGNTEAFF.

This clone was seen more than once but under ten times. The chain combines TRBV28 with TRBJ2-7, with TRBD1 as a possible D gene (6 bases). V was pared by 5 bases and J by 4 bases, with 15 bases between. Germline V CDR1 and CDR2: MDHEN, SYDVKM. The CDR3 sequence is 14 residues long. The chain's CDR3 is CASSKPGHFYEQYF. The CDR3 DNA reads as TGTGCCAGCAGTAAACCGGGACACTTTTACGAGCAGTACTTC.

The chain joins TRBV5-1 to TRBJ2-7; 12 bases line up with TRBD2. The germline CDR1 and CDR2 sequences are SGHRS and YFSETQ. Trimming cost V 2 bases and J 2 bases; bases outside gene matches: 2. The CDR3 consists of 15 residues. The CDR3 DNA follows: TGCGCCAGCAGCTTTGGACTAGCGGGAACCTACGAGCAGTACTTC. Its translation: CASSFGLAGTYEQYF.

The chain joins TRBV5-8 to TRBJ1-2; the D is unclear. CDR3 size: 13 residues. Germline CDR1 and CDR2: SGHTS and YDEGEE. V was clipped by 0 bases and J by 8 bases, with 11 bases between them. As DNA, the CDR3 is TGTGCCAGCAGCTTGGTTGGGTCGCAGGGCTACACCTTC. Amino acids: CASSLVGSQGYTF.

The J gene is TRBJ1-2, the V gene TRBV11-2, with 9 nucleotides matching TRBD1. Per germline, CDR1 SGHAT and CDR2 FQNNGV. The trim removed 4 bases at V and 8 bases at J, leaving 11 bases unmatched. The CDR3 is 15 residues long. CDR3 sequence: CASSSHRGRLVGYTF. The CDR3 DNA reads TGTGCCAGCAGCTCGCACAGGGGGCGCTTGGTCGGCTACACCTTC.

This chain joins TRBV9 and TRBJ2-3; 12 bases fit TRBD2. V was clipped by 3 bases and J by 5 bases; unmatched bases: 10. This CDR3 contains 17 residues. CDR1 SGDLS and CDR2 YYNGEE come from the germline V gene. CDR3 DNA: TGTGCCAGCAGCGGGCCCCTAGCGGGAGGGCCGGGAGATACGCAGTATTTT. This sequence encodes CASSGPLAGGPGDTQYF. The whole variable domain, remainder taken from reference TRBV9 and TRBJ2-3, is DSGVTQTPKHLITATGQRVTLRCSPRSGDLSVYWYQQSLDQGLQFLIQYYNGEERAKGNILERFSAQQFPDLHSELNLSSLELGDSALYFCASSGPLAGGPGDTQYFGPGTRLTVL.

The chain recombines TRBV6-6 with TRBJ2-3, with D unclear. The CDR3 spans 15 residues. Germline CDR1 is MNHNY and CDR2 is SVGAGI (reference sequence). V dropped 6 bases and J dropped 0 bases, with 13 bases sitting between them. DNA of the CDR3: TGTGCCAGCAGGCACCAGCATACTAGCACAGATACGCAGTATTTT. Amino acids: CASRHQHTSTDTQYF.

V and J are TRBV5-1 and TRBJ1-4; D call uncertain. Trimming cost V 3 bases and J 3 bases, with 9 bases left between them. The CDR3 runs 14 residues. Germline CDR1 and CDR2: SGHRS and YFSETQ. The CDR3 DNA reads as TGCGCCAGCAGCTCTGGGATGGCTAATGAAAAACTGTTTTTT. Translating gives CASSSGMANEKLFF. Full variable domain (remainder filled in from reference TRBV5-1 and TRBJ1-4): KAGVTQTPRYLIKTRGQQVTLSCSPISGHRSVSWYQQTPGQGLQFLFEYFSETQRNKGNFPGRFSGRQFSNSRSEMNVSTLELGDSALYLCASSSGMANEKLFFGSGTQLSVL.

J is TRBJ2-3 and V is TRBV29-1, with TRBD1 matching 7 bases. The V gene's germline CDR1 is SQVTM and CDR2 ANQGSEA. Unmatched junction bases numbered 5, after V lost 6 bases and J lost 2 bases. This CDR3 spans 13 amino acids. CDR3 in amino acids: CSVQGFSTDTQYF. The CDR3 nucleotides are TGCAGCGTACAGGGGTTTTCCACAGATACGCAGTATTTT.

The chain links TRBV18 to TRBJ1-2; TRBD1 might be the D (5 bases). There are 15 residues in the CDR3. V lost 2 bases and J 1 base, leaving 11 bases between the germline ends. Germline lookup yields CDR1 KGHSH and CDR2 LQKENI. In DNA form, the CDR3 reads TGTGCCAGCTCACCAGGGGCGAGACTTAACTATGGCTACACCTTC. It is translated as CASSPGARLNYGYTF. Full variable domain (missing parts from reference TRBV18 and TRBJ1-2): NAGVMQNPRHLVRRRGQEARLRCSPMKGHSHVYWYRQLPEEGLKFMVYLQKENIIDESGMPKERFSAEFPKEGPSILRIQQVVRGDSAAYFCASSPGARLNYGYTFGSGTRLTVV.

The CDR3 is CASSLTPRGEQYF. The CDR3, as DNA: TGTGCCAGCAGCTTAACCCCGCGTGGGGAGCAGTACTTC. The chain links TRBV7-3 to TRBJ2-7; no definite D call. The CDR3 is made up of 13 amino acids. The germline gives CDR1 SGHTA, CDR2 FQGTGA. The V and J ends lost 0 bases and 7 bases respectively, with 10 bases between them.

The chain has TRBV2 and TRBJ1-5, with D perhaps TRBD1 (5 bases). The V end was cut by 6 bases, the J end by 1 base, with 10 bases between. Germline V gene lookup returns CDR1 SNHLY and CDR2 FYNNEI. The CDR3 totals 14 residues. The CDR3 DNA sequence: TGTGCCAGCAGGTTAGGGGTAAGCAATCAGCCCCAGCATTTT. This encodes CASRLGVSNQPQHF.